Shown below are 14 T cell receptor beta chains from a single sample sequenced in a study of response to subunit inactivated influenza vaccine. TCRdb reprocessed the RT-PCR reads via MiXCR and lists one record per CDR3 protein. The sample lists about 170,000 distinct CDR3 sequences, roughly 10% occurring once. Sequenced here: CD8+ T cells sorted from PBMCs, sampled around 2 years after vaccination. These receptors originate from a man between 50 and 70 years old who received an inactivated influenza vaccine.

This clonotype turned up a few times. The CDR3 DNA is TGTGCCAGCAGCGCACTTGGGGGAGAGACCCAGTACTTC. Its protein product is CASSALGGETQYF. V and J are TRBV9 and TRBJ2-5, with D perhaps TRBD1 or TRBD2 (5 bases each). This CDR3 region has 13 residues. Looked up from germline, CDR1 is SGDLS and CDR2 is YYNGEE. V dropped 3 bases and J dropped 4 bases, with 10 bases sitting between them.

This clonotype was observed a few times. The CDR3 spells CASSSFLYEQYF. The CDR3 nucleotides are TGTGCCAGCAGCTCATTTCTTTACGAGCAGTACTTC. The chain joins TRBV7-9 to TRBJ2-7; no reliable D call. Germline CDR1 and CDR2: SEHNR and FQNEAQ (reference sequence). This CDR3 is built from 12 residues. The V and J ends lost 4 bases and 4 bases respectively, with 8 bases between them.

This clonotype was seen at least ten times. This chain links TRBV7-9 with TRBJ2-7; unclear D gene. The CDR3 is 12 residues long. Germline assignment: CDR1 SEHNR and CDR2 FQNEAQ (reference sequence). Trimming took off 2 bases at V and 2 bases at J, with 4 bases between the two ends. For the CDR3, the DNA is TGTGCCAGCAGCTTAAGCCCCTACGAGCAGTACTTC. This encodes CASSLSPYEQYF.

The chain combines TRBV28 with TRBJ2-3; 14 bases are a match to TRBD2. There are 18 residues in the CDR3. V lost 1 base to trimming and J lost 6 bases; unmatched junction nucleotides: 9. CDR1 is MDHEN and CDR2 is SYDVKM in the germline V gene. CDR3 sequence: CASSLLGLAGGRADTQYF. The DNA for the CDR3 is TGTGCCAGCAGTTTATTAGGACTAGCGGGGGGAAGAGCGGATACGCAGTATTTT.

This clonotype appeared many times. V usage is TRBV7-2 and J usage is TRBJ2-1, with a tentative D call TRBD1 (6 bases). The CDR3 has 15 residues. Trimming removed 1 base at V and 5 bases at J, with 12 bases between. CDR1 and CDR2 (germline): SGHTA, FQGNSA. CDR3 DNA sequence: TGTGCCAGCAGCTTAGGTTCAGGACAGAACAATGAGCAGTTCTTC. It translates to CASSLGSGQNNEQFF.

This clonotype was seen a few times. The chain couples TRBV20-1 to TRBJ2-7; no reliable D call. V lost 7 bases, J lost 3 bases, and 16 bases lay in between. This CDR3 comprises 13 residues. CDR1 is DFQATT and CDR2 is SNEGSKA in the germline V gene (reference sequence). In nucleotides, the CDR3 is TGCAGTGTATGGCCTAACTTCGTCTACGAGCAGTACTTC. This translates into CSVWPNFVYEQYF.

This clonotype was recorded many times. The gene calls are TRBV15 and TRBJ2-1; the match to TRBD1 covers 9 bases. Losses at the gene ends were 8 bases for V and 3 bases for J; bases not matched to a gene: 11. CDR3 length equals 16 residues. Germline V gene data show CDR1 as LNHNV and CDR2 as YYDKDF (reference sequence). CDR3 sequence reads: CATERGGTGIYNEQFF. In DNA, the CDR3 is TGTGCCACCGAAAGAGGGGGGACAGGGATCTACAATGAGCAGTTCTTC.

The V and J genes are TRBV7-9 and TRBJ2-2, with unresolved D. Germline V gene data show CDR1 as SEHNR and CDR2 as FQNEAQ (reference sequence). CDR3 length: 14 amino acids. V lost 3 bases and J lost 6, with 11 bases in between. In DNA form, the CDR3 reads TGTGCCAGCAGCTTTTTAGTAGGTGCCGGGGAGCTGTTTTTT. Protein sequence: CASSFLVGAGELFF.

There are a few counts of this clonotype. The chain couples TRBV5-6 to TRBJ2-3; TRBD2 is a possible D gene (7 bases). Germline values: CDR1 SGHDT, CDR2 YYEEEE. The CDR3 has 16 amino acids. The V end was cut by 0 bases, the J end by 4 bases, with 15 bases between. The CDR3 coding sequence is TGTGCCAGCAGCTTGGCGGTTCGGGGGGCATCAGATACGCAGTATTTT. This codes for CASSLAVRGASDTQYF. Supplemented by reference TRBV5-6 and TRBJ2-3, the full variable domain reads DAGVTQSPTHLIKTRGQQVTLRCSPKSGHDTVSWYQQALGQGPQFIFQYYEEEERQRGNFPDRFSGHQFPNYSSELNVNALLLGDSALYLCASSLAVRGASDTQYFGPGTRLTVL.

CDR3 region: CASSSKENPYEQYF. The CDR3, as DNA: TGTGCCAGCAGCTCGAAGGAAAACCCCTACGAGCAGTACTTC. The genes are TRBV9 and TRBJ2-7; D is ambiguous. Per germline, CDR1 SGDLS and CDR2 YYNGEE. Trimming took 4 bases from V and 2 from J, leaving 13 bases between them. The length of the CDR3 is 14 residues.

V is TRBV9 and J is TRBJ2-2, with D hard to call. CDR3 length: 15 amino acids. Trimming took 1 base from V and 1 from J, leaving 8 bases between them. Germline V gene sequence: CDR1 SGDLS, CDR2 YYNGEE. CDR3 in DNA: TGTGCCAGCAGCGTACTGGGTCGGAACACCGGGGAGCTGTTTTTT. It encodes CASSVLGRNTGELFF.

This clonotype was detected a few times. V usage is TRBV27 and J usage is TRBJ2-3; D perhaps matches TRBD2 (6 bases). Trimming pared 8 bases from V and 2 bases from J, leaving 17 bases between. CDR3 length: 15 residues. From germline, CDR1 is MNHEY and CDR2 SMNVEV (reference sequence). CDR3 coding DNA: TGTGCCAGCGGGAGTCCCGGGACTGACACAGATACGCAGTATTTT. Residues: CASGSPGTDTDTQYF.

Many counts were recorded for this clonotype. V usage is TRBV12-3 or TRBV12-4 and J usage is TRBJ2-5; TRBD2 matches 12 bases. The CDR3 loop spans 15 amino acids. The V gene end was trimmed by 5 bases and the J gene end by 5 bases; junction bases not matched to a gene: 6. CDR3 coding DNA: TGTGCCAGCAGTGCACTAGCGGGAGGCTTCGAGACCCAGTACTTC. Translated, it gives CASSALAGGFETQYF.

This clonotype was seen at least ten times. V gene TRBV12-3 or TRBV12-4 combines with J gene TRBJ1-5; tentatively, D is TRBD1 (5 bases). The V end was cut by 1 base, the J end by 1 base, with 8 bases between. CDR3 size: 15 residues. The CDR3 reads CASSLDRGSNQPQHF. CDR3 DNA sequence: TGTGCCAGCAGTTTAGATCGGGGGAGCAATCAGCCCCAGCATTTT.